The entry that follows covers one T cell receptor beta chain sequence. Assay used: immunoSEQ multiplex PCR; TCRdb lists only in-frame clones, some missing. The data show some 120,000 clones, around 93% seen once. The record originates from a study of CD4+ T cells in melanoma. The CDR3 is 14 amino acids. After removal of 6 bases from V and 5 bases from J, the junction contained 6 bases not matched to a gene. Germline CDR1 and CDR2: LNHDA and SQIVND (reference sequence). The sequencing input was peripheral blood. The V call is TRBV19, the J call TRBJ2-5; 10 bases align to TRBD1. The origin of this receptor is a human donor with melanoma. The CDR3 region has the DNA TGTGCCAGTAGAAGGGACAGGGGTACGGAGACCCAGTACTTC. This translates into CASRRDRGTETQYF.